This T cell receptor (beta chain) was profiled in a study of OX40 agonist ivuxolimab in advanced cancers. For the study at large: An agonistic human IgG2 monoclonal antibody against OX40 (CD134) was given. Dose-escalation subjects each had hepatocellular carcinoma, melanoma, renal cell or head and neck cancer. Three patients showed partial responses: one hepatocellular carcinoma and two cutaneous melanoma cases.

This CDR3 is built from 16 residues. The trim removed 4 bases at V and 2 bases at J, leaving 9 bases unmatched. The V gene's germline CDR1 is SGHRS and CDR2 YFSETQ. Profiling relied on immunoSEQ multiplex PCR, and the TCRdb table lists in-frame clones only, not all of them. The sample yields about 27,000 clones, approximately 79% seen once. On this clone itself: The antigen remains undetermined.

Findings and limits, study-wide: What antigens the expanded peripheral T cells recognized was never established.

V is TRBV5-1 and J is TRBJ2-1; TRBD1 aligns across 7 bases. This receptor was taken from an adult with an advanced solid tumor such as melanoma, head and neck, liver or kidney cancer. Sequenced here: CD4+ or CD8+ T cells sorted from blood, sampled in a trial of the OX40 agonist ivuxolimab. This chain's CDR3 is CASSPPQGNPYNEQFF. The CDR3 nucleotides are TGCGCCAGCAGCCCCCCACAGGGGAACCCCTACAATGAGCAGTTCTTC.